The 8 T cell receptor beta chains below all came from one sample that was sequenced in a study of cytomegalovirus exposure and HLA in healthy donors. PCR was performed using 60 Vbeta and 13 Jbeta primers. The protocol was immunoSEQ multiplex PCR, while the TCRdb copy is restricted to in-frame clones and leaves out a portion. The profile covers just over 150,000 clones, with roughly three quarters appearing a single time and 6% to 7.5% taken by the ten largest. The sample was PBMCs. These receptor sequences come from a man aged 40-50 years in good health and CMV-seropositive.

The chain has TRBV6-6 and TRBJ2-7; D is perhaps TRBD1 (7 bases). With 5 bases removed from V and 3 bases from J, the gap between germline ends came to 17 bases. The CDR3 is made up of 15 amino acids. Looked up from germline, CDR1 is MNHNY and CDR2 is SVGAGI (reference sequence). CDR3 nucleotides: TGTGCCAGCAGTGGGGGGACAGATCGGGGCTACGAGCAGTACTTC. Amino acid sequence: CASSGGTDRGYEQYF.

This chain joins TRBV29-1 and TRBJ1-1, with a possible D match to TRBD1 (6 bases). Per the germline V gene, CDR1 is SQVTM and CDR2 is ANQGSEA. V lost 4 bases, J lost 1 base, and 13 bases lay in between. The CDR3 totals 14 residues. Here the CDR3 DNA reads TGCAGCGTTGCCGAACAGGGTCGGAACACTGAAGCTTTCTTT. It specifies CSVAEQGRNTEAFF.

This clone appeared once. The V gene is TRBV4-1, the J gene TRBJ1-1; 8 bases fit TRBD1. The length of the CDR3 is 18 residues. In germline, CDR1 is MGHRA, CDR2 YSYEKL. Unmatched junction bases numbered 14, after V lost 1 base and J lost 4 bases. CDR3 sequence: CASSQVWDRLGVATEAFF. CDR3 nucleotides: TGCGCCAGCAGCCAAGTCTGGGACAGGCTTGGGGTGGCCACTGAAGCTTTCTTT.

V usage is TRBV5-4 and J usage is TRBJ2-7, with a tentative D call TRBD1 (8 bases). From germline, CDR1 is SGHNT and CDR2 YYREEE (reference sequence). V was trimmed by 2 bases and J by 3 bases, leaving 12 bases between them. CDR3 length equals 14 residues. CDR3: CASSLQGGNYEQYF. The CDR3 DNA sequence: TGTGCCAGCAGCTTACAGGGGGGGAACTACGAGCAGTACTTC.

This chain uses TRBV30 with TRBJ2-1, with a possible D match to TRBD2 (6 bases). Germline V CDR1 and CDR2: GTSNPN, SVGIG (reference sequence). V was cut by 2 bases and J by 13 bases, with 18 bases left in between. The CDR3 has 13 residues. CDR3 loop: CAWSPPVRDLQFF. The CDR3 DNA follows: TGTGCCTGGAGTCCCCCCGTTCGGGACTTACAGTTCTTC. Full variable domain (rest looked up from reference TRBV30 and TRBJ2-1): SQTIHQWPATLVQPVGSPLSLECTVEGTSNPNLYWYRQAAGRGLQLLFYSVGIGQISSEVPQNLSASRPQDRQFILSSKKLLLSDSGFYLCAWSPPVRDLQFFGPGTRLTVL.

The V and J genes are TRBV19 and TRBJ1-1; no definite D call. The CDR3 is 11 residues long. Looked up from germline, CDR1 is LNHDA and CDR2 is SQIVND (reference sequence). V lost 6 bases and J lost 6, with 8 bases in between. CDR3 sequence reads: CASRQAAEAFF. CDR3 nucleotide sequence: TGTGCCAGTAGGCAGGCTGCTGAAGCTTTCTTT.

The V and J genes are TRBV2 and TRBJ1-5, with a possible D match to TRBD1 (5 bases). Trimming took 1 base from V and 1 from J, leaving 8 bases between them. CDR1 and CDR2 (germline): SNHLY, FYNNEI. CDR3 length: 15 amino acids. CDR3 residues: CASSEGGDSNQPQHF. In DNA form, the CDR3 reads TGTGCCAGCAGTGAAGGGGGGGACAGCAATCAGCCCCAGCATTTT.

This clone has only a few counts. The rearrangement joins TRBV7-9 to TRBJ1-5; D remains unclear. The CDR3 consists of 11 residues. Germline V gives CDR1 SEHNR, CDR2 FQNEAQ (reference sequence). The V end lost 5 bases, the J end lost 9 bases, and 8 bases lay between the germline ends. CDR3 DNA sequence: TGTGCCAGCAGCAACGGGGTGCCCCAGCATTTT. It is translated as CASSNGVPQHF.